The 8 T cell receptor beta chains in this list originate from one sample, sequenced in a study of regulatory T cells in long-lasting Graves disease. The TCR beta library used iRepertoire HTBI primers with Arm-PCR amplification of CDR3. MiXCR, applied by TCRdb to the multiplex PCR reads, yields one record per CDR3 protein. The sample includes 300,000 or so distinct CDR3 sequences, about 18% seen only once; the top ten take roughly 27%. The time point is: persistent/refractory GD, antithyroid drugs over 5 years with positive TRAb. Construction of the TCR library relied on RNA isolated from PBMCs. Sequenced here: peripheral blood mononuclear cells (PBMCs), sampled when the disease was refractory, from a patient treated with antithyroid drugs. The receptors derive from a female donor with Graves disease.

This clonotype was observed a few times. This chain connects TRBV29-1 to TRBJ1-4, with D hard to call. The CDR3 consists of 10 residues. Germline V CDR1 and CDR2: SQVTM, ANQGSEA. Trimming stripped 7 bases from V and 5 bases from J, with 5 bases between. As DNA, the CDR3 is TGCAGCGCCGGAAATGAAAAACTGTTTTTT. The encoded protein is CSAGNEKLFF.

The V and J genes are TRBV20-1 and TRBJ2-5; TRBD2 aligns across 14 bases. Germline CDR1 is DFQATT and CDR2 is SNEGSKA (reference sequence). V shed 5 bases and J 4 bases; nucleotides not matched to a gene: 9. This CDR3 comprises 16 residues. The CDR3 is CSAQSGTSGRPETQYF. CDR3 nucleotides: TGCAGTGCTCAGTCCGGGACTAGCGGGAGACCAGAGACCCAGTACTTC.

This clonotype was seen at least ten times. V is TRBV18 and J is TRBJ1-1; 10 bases line up with TRBD1. The CDR3 is made up of 14 amino acids. V dropped 1 base and J dropped 8; count of bases not matched to a gene: 4. In germline, CDR1 is KGHSH, CDR2 LQKENI. DNA for the CDR3: TGTGCCAGCTCACCACTTGGGACAGGGGACGAAGCTTTCTTT. Protein: CASSPLGTGDEAFF.

This clonotype was seen repeatedly, ten times or more. This sequence joins TRBV12-3 or TRBV12-4 and TRBJ2-7; D might be TRBD2 (6 bases). This CDR3 is 13 amino acids long. The V and J ends lost 0 bases and 13 bases respectively, with 16 bases between them. The CDR3 protein is CASSLAIGGTSYF. The CDR3 DNA sequence: TGTGCCAGCAGTTTAGCCATAGGAGGGACTTCATACTTC.

This clonotype showed up just a few times. This rearrangement joins TRBV4-2 to TRBJ1-1, with D hard to call. The CDR3 runs 14 residues. Between the trimmed V and J ends, which lost 0 bases and 4 bases, there was a span of 9 bases. Germline loops: CDR1 LGHNA, CDR2 YNFKEQ. The CDR3 region is CASSQDQARTEAFF. The CDR3 nucleotides are TGTGCCAGCAGCCAAGATCAGGCCCGCACTGAAGCTTTCTTT.

Many counts were recorded for this clonotype. This chain links TRBV12-3 or TRBV12-4 with TRBJ2-2, with D perhaps TRBD1 (6 bases). CDR3 length equals 15 residues. The V and J ends lost 3 bases and 2 bases respectively, with 10 bases between them. This CDR3 reads CASSFRGPNTGELFF. DNA for the CDR3: TGTGCCAGCAGTTTCAGGGGACCCAACACCGGGGAGCTGTTTTTT.

This clonotype was picked up a small number of times. The chain joins TRBV3-1 to TRBJ1-4; TRBD1 is a possible D gene (6 bases). Germline values: CDR1 LGHDT, CDR2 YNNKEL (reference sequence). The length of the CDR3 is 15 residues. Trimming shortened V by 0 bases and J by 8 bases, and 13 bases separated the two germline ends. DNA of the CDR3: TGTGCCAGCAGCCAAGATGGGACAATAGGCGAAAAACTGTTTTTT. Encoded protein: CASSQDGTIGEKLFF.

In its sample, this clonotype was seen many times. The chain combines TRBV2 with TRBJ1-2; TRBD1 is a possible D gene (6 bases). Germline CDR1 is SNHLY and CDR2 is FYNNEI. The CDR3 has 14 residues. V was pared by 3 bases and J by 3 bases, with 11 bases between. CDR3 amino acids: CASSDPRGDYGYTF. For the CDR3, the DNA is TGTGCCAGCAGTGACCCCAGGGGTGACTATGGCTACACCTTC.